This is a list of T cell receptor beta chains from one sample in a study of prognosis after radiotherapy for stage I lung cancer. TCRdb ran MiXCR on the multiplex PCR reads and lists one entry per CDR3 protein. Of nearly 35,000 distinct CDR3 sequences in the sample, 34% were seen once. The sequences come from PBMCs, collected before or after stereotactic body radiation therapy (not recorded which). These receptors came from a donor aged 50 or older with non-small cell lung cancer. Both conserved end residues are part of each CDR3. The D gene is left open where the match is weak. Rows may omit the clone size; those that give it use once, few, many or a size class.

clone_size,d_call,j_call,cdr3_length,v_call,cdr3_aa,cdr3_nt
many,.,TRBJ1-2,13,TRBV20-1,CSAQIPGKHGYTF,TGCAGTGCCCAGATCCCAGGGAAGCACGGCTACACCTTC
many,.,TRBJ1-2,12,TRBV11-2,CASSLGKGGYTF,TGTGCCAGCAGCTTAGGGAAGGGCGGCTACACCTTC
many,.,TRBJ1-3,14,TRBV6-1,CASSPGGPGNTIYF,TGTGCCAGCAGCCCCGGGGGACCTGGAAACACCATATATTTT
many,.,TRBJ2-3,15,TRBV15,CATSRDRGPADTQYF,TGTGCCACCAGCAGAGATCGCGGGCCGGCAGATACGCAGTATTTT
.,.,TRBJ1-2,15,TRBV28,CASSIRGGGTNGYTF,TGTGCCAGCAGTATACGGGGGGGGGGTACGAATGGCTACACCTTC
many,.,TRBJ1-4,13,TRBV18,CASSGQNNEKLFF,TGTGCCAGCTCAGGGCAGAACAATGAAAAACTGTTTTTT
.,.,TRBJ1-1,16,TRBV5-1,CASSWGPTSGIAEAFF,TGCGCCAGCAGCTGGGGACCCACCTCAGGCATTGCTGAAGCTTTCTTT
medium-sized,.,TRBJ2-7,13,TRBV20-1,CSAAGPFPYEQYF,TGCAGTGCGGCCGGGCCGTTCCCCTACGAGCAGTACTTC
.,TRBD1,TRBJ1-6,15,TRBV12-3/TRBV12-4,CASSADRANNSPLHF,TGTGCCAGCAGCGCTGACAGGGCCAATAATTCACCCCTCCACTTT
many,.,TRBJ1-3,16,TRBV18,CASSPRRGQMRNTIYF,TGTGCCAGCTCACCCAGGCGGGGGCAGATGAGAAACACCATATATTTT
.,TRBD1,TRBJ1-3,17,TRBV24-1,CATSEWDRPSSGNTIYF,TGTGCCACCAGTGAGTGGGACAGGCCGTCCTCTGGAAACACCATATATTTT
many,TRBD1,TRBJ2-5,14,TRBV6-9,CASSYGDRAETQYF,TGTGCCAGCAGTTACGGGGACAGGGCAGAGACCCAGTACTTC
many,TRBD2,TRBJ2-1,17,TRBV11-3,CASSSSNRLAGYNEQFF,TGTGCCAGCAGCTCATCAAACCGACTAGCGGGTTACAATGAGCAGTTCTTC
.,.,TRBJ1-5,14,TRBV12-3/TRBV12-4,CASSHAGLGQPQHF,TGTGCCAGCAGCCACGCTGGGTTGGGTCAGCCCCAGCATTTT
many,.,TRBJ2-1,14,TRBV4-2,CASSQDLGVDEQFF,TGTGCCAGCAGCCAAGATCTCGGAGTAGATGAGCAGTTCTTC
.,TRBD2,TRBJ2-7,16,TRBV27,CASSSRVAGSGHEQYF,TGTGCCAGCAGTTCCCGGGTAGCGGGATCAGGCCACGAGCAGTACTTC
many,.,TRBJ1-2,14,TRBV19,CASSIPPENYGYTF,TGTGCCAGTAGTATACCCCCGGAGAACTATGGCTACACCTTC
once,TRBD2,TRBJ2-1,16,TRBV10-3,CAISETSSGRAWEQFF,TGTGCCATCAGTGAGACGTCTAGCGGGAGGGCATGGGAGCAGTTCTTC
many,TRBD2,TRBJ2-5,15,TRBV5-1,CASSLTGTSPETQYF,TGCGCCAGCAGCTTAACCGGGACTAGCCCGGAGACCCAGTACTTC
.,.,TRBJ2-1,14,TRBV2,CAGGERSENNEQFF,TGTGCCGGCGGTGAAAGGAGTGAAAACAATGAGCAGTTCTTC
many,TRBD1,TRBJ1-5,15,TRBV30,CAWSINRGLLRPQHF,TGTGCCTGGAGTATTAACAGGGGGCTCCTGCGGCCCCAGCATTTT
many,TRBD2,TRBJ2-3,16,TRBV20-1,CSAGTSGRTSTDTQYF,TGCAGTGCTGGGACTAGCGGGAGGACTAGCACAGATACGCAGTATTTT
many,TRBD2,TRBJ2-2,15,TRBV7-9,CASSPLAGDTGELFF,TGTGCCAGCAGCCCACTAGCGGGAGACACCGGGGAGCTGTTTTTT
many,.,TRBJ2-2,14,TRBV20-1,CSARGGVSTGELFF,TGCAGTGCTAGAGGCGGGGTTAGCACCGGGGAGCTGTTTTTT
many,.,TRBJ1-5,15,TRBV6-5,CASSLDGFGNQPQHF,TGTGCCAGCAGTTTGGATGGCTTTGGCAATCAGCCCCAGCATTTT
.,TRBD1,TRBJ1-3,16,TRBV6-1,CARSPLDRGHGNTIYF,TGTGCCAGGAGTCCCCTGGACAGGGGGCATGGAAACACCATATATTTT
many,.,TRBJ2-7,16,TRBV6-1,CASSEALPGQGYEQYF,TGTGCCAGCAGTGAAGCATTGCCGGGACAAGGCTACGAGCAGTACTTC
few,TRBD1,TRBJ1-2,16,TRBV20-1,CSASDQGAELSYGYTF,TGCAGTGCAAGCGACCAGGGGGCCGAATTGTCCTATGGCTACACCTTC
.,.,TRBJ1-1,15,TRBV5-1,CASTLALVGSTEAFF,TGCGCCAGCACCTTGGCCTTGGTGGGATCCACTGAAGCTTTCTTT
many,.,TRBJ1-5,16,TRBV4-2,CASSPGAVDSNQPQHF,TGTGCCAGCAGCCCGGGGGCGGTTGATAGCAATCAGCCCCAGCATTTT
many,.,TRBJ2-1,13,TRBV20-1,CSVQWPGDRATTF,TGCAGTGTTCAGTGGCCGGGCGACCGTGCTACTACCTTC
.,.,TRBJ1-5,16,TRBV24-1,CATSAGVGARGQPQHF,TGTGCCACCAGTGCTGGGGTGGGGGCCCGTGGGCAGCCCCAGCATTTT
many,TRBD1,TRBJ2-2,16,TRBV12-3/TRBV12-4,CASRPTGTGRAGELFF,TGTGCCAGCAGGCCAACCGGGACAGGGAGAGCCGGGGAGCTGTTTTTT
few,.,TRBJ2-1,13,TRBV6-4,CASSDREGNEQFF,TGTGCCAGCAGTGACCGGGAAGGTAATGAGCAGTTCTTC
.,TRBD1,TRBJ1-6,14,TRBV2,CASRRQGAYSPLHF,TGTGCCAGCAGAAGACAGGGGGCCTATTCACCCCTCCACTTT
.,TRBD1,TRBJ1-1,16,TRBV28,CASRIGTGRVNTEDFF,TGTGCCAGCAGAATAGGGACAGGGAGGGTGAACACTGAAGATTTCTTT
.,.,TRBJ1-6,16,TRBV6-1,CASSEEEGANNSPLHF,TGTGCCAGCAGTGAAGAGGAAGGGGCGAATAATTCACCCCTACACTTT
.,TRBD2,TRBJ2-1,15,TRBV6-5,CASSYSQREGSEQFF,TGTGCCAGCAGTTACTCTCAGCGGGAGGGCTCGGAGCAGTTCTTC
.,.,TRBJ2-3,13,TRBV11-2,CAWRAWGTDTQYF,TGTGCCTGGAGAGCGTGGGGGACAGATACGCAGTATTTT
.,.,TRBJ2-2,14,TRBV13,CASSRDPTTGELFF,TGCGCCAGCAGCCGGGACCCCACGACCGGGGAGCTGTTTTTT
many,.,TRBJ2-3,14,TRBV20-1,CSAVPETDTDTQYF,TGCAGTGCCGTCCCCGAGACCGACACAGATACGCAGTATTTT
.,.,TRBJ2-7,18,TRBV20-1,CSARDRVLSVESSYEQYF,TGCAGTGCTAGAGATCGGGTTTTATCGGTAGAGAGTAGCTACGAGCAGTACTTC
.,.,TRBJ1-2,14,TRBV6-2/TRBV6-3,CASKNRGRDYGYTF,TGTGCCAGCAAGAATAGAGGGCGTGACTATGGCTACACCTTC